Listed here are 32 T cell receptor beta chains from one sample, sequenced in a study of cytomegalovirus exposure and HLA in healthy donors. PCR involved 60 Vbeta and 13 Jbeta primers. Data came from immunoSEQ multiplex PCR; TCRdb stores just in-frame clones and leaves some out. The sample lists 100,000 or so clones, about 70% occurring once. The sample consisted of PBMCs. The receptors shown here come from a man under 40 in good health and CMV-seronegative.

V gene TRBV9 combines with J gene TRBJ1-5; 8 bases line up with TRBD1. J was trimmed by 6 bases and V by 0 bases; bases with no gene match: 8. The CDR3 spans 16 residues. Germline CDR1 is SGDLS and CDR2 is YYNGEE. The CDR3 sequence is CASSVGAGGLGQPQHF. CDR3 bases: TGTGCCAGCAGCGTAGGGGCAGGGGGCTTGGGTCAGCCCCAGCATTTT.

The V and J genes are TRBV5-1 and TRBJ2-7; D gene unclear. The CDR3 runs 14 residues. V shed 3 bases and J shed 3 bases, with 13 bases lying between them. Germline CDR1 reads SGHRS; CDR2 reads YFSETQ. CDR3 region: CASSYYPGVYEQYF. DNA of the CDR3: TGCGCCAGCAGCTACTATCCGGGTGTCTACGAGCAGTACTTC.

This clone was recorded only once. The chain links TRBV7-8 to TRBJ1-2, with D uncertain. This CDR3 is built from 16 residues. With 0 bases removed from V and 11 bases from J, the gap between germline ends came to 22 bases. The germline V gene encodes CDR1 SGHVS and CDR2 FQNEAQ. The CDR3 DNA reads as TGTGCCAGCAGCTTAGCTCGGGGAACCAGATCGGTAGAGTACACCTTC. This encodes CASSLARGTRSVEYTF. Supplemented by reference TRBV7-8 and TRBJ1-2, the full variable domain reads GAGVSQSPRYKVAKRGQDVALRCDPISGHVSLFWYQQALGQGPEFLTYFQNEAQLDKSGLPSDRFFAERPEGSVSTLKIQRTQQEDSAVYLCASSLARGTRSVEYTFGSGTRLTVV.

The rearrangement links TRBV7-9 to TRBJ2-1; unclear D gene. The germline CDR1 and CDR2 sequences are SEHNR and FQNEAQ (reference sequence). The V end was cut by 5 bases, the J end by 6 bases, with 17 bases between. CDR3 length: 15 residues. CDR3 protein: CASSHVGRYGNEQFF. The CDR3 DNA follows: TGTGCCAGCAGCCACGTCGGCAGGTACGGCAATGAGCAGTTCTTC. The variable domain in full, with the rest retrieved from reference TRBV7-9 and TRBJ2-1, is DTGVSQNPRHKITKRGQNVTFRCDPISEHNRLYWYRQTLGQGPEFLTYFQNEAQLEKSRLLSDRFSAERPKGSFSTLEIQRTEQGDSAMYLCASSHVGRYGNEQFFGPGTRLTVL.

V and J are TRBV28 and TRBJ2-7; possible D gene TRBD2, 6 bases. The CDR3 is made up of 16 amino acids. Germline CDR1 MDHEN, CDR2 SYDVKM. The ends were cut back, 5 bases at V and 0 bases at J, with 17 bases in the middle. In DNA form, the CDR3 reads TGTGCCAGCAGTCCGCGGGACTCCGGTCCCTCCTACGAGCAGTACTTC. Amino acid sequence: CASSPRDSGPSYEQYF.

The chain carries TRBV14 and TRBJ2-1; 7 bases align to TRBD2. Germline V gene sequence: CDR1 SGHDN, CDR2 FVKESK. CDR3 length: 12 amino acids. Trimming at V came to 1 base and at J to 14 bases, leaving 5 bases not matched to a gene. The CDR3 sequence is CASSQASGMEFF. The CDR3 bases are TGTGCCAGCAGCCAAGCCAGCGGGATGGAGTTCTTC.

The chain links TRBV5-1 to TRBJ1-1, with 8 bases lining up with TRBD1. The CDR3 covers 14 residues. CDR1 and CDR2 from the germline V gene are SGHRS and YFSETQ. The J segment lost 5 bases and the V segment lost 1 base, leaving 4 bases of the junction unmatched. The CDR3 spells CASSLTGGETEAFF. DNA of the CDR3: TGCGCCAGCAGCTTGACAGGGGGGGAGACTGAAGCTTTCTTT.

J is TRBJ2-1 and V is TRBV2; the match to TRBD2 covers 10 bases. Germline trimming cut 7 bases from V and 6 bases from J; bases unmatched to any gene: 6. The CDR3 has 14 residues. CDR1 and CDR2 from the germline V gene are SNHLY and FYNNEI. The CDR3 DNA reads TGTGCCAGCATTGGACTAGCGGTAATCAATGAGCAGTTCTTC. This codes for CASIGLAVINEQFF. The full variable domain, in which reference TRBV2 and TRBJ2-1 provide the parts outside the CDR3, is EPEVTQTPSHQVTQMGQEVILRCVPISNHLYFYWYRQILGQKVEFLVSFYNNEISEKSEIFDDQFSVERPDGSNFTLKIRSTKLEDSAMYFCASIGLAVINEQFFGPGTRLTVL.

This clone is a singleton in its sample. The V and J genes are TRBV7-2 and TRBJ2-5, with a possible D match to TRBD2 (6 bases). Germline V lookup: CDR1 SGHTA, CDR2 FQGNSA. The CDR3 totals 14 residues. With 1 base removed from V and 5 bases from J, the gap between germline ends came to 11 bases. CDR3 loop: CASSLVKGLETQYF. CDR3 nucleotide sequence: TGTGCCAGCAGCTTAGTTAAGGGACTGGAGACCCAGTACTTC. Full variable domain (remainder filled in from reference TRBV7-2 and TRBJ2-5): GAGVSQSPSNKVTEKGKDVELRCDPISGHTALYWYRQSLGQGLEFLIYFQGNSAPDKSGLPSDRFSAERTGGSVSTLTIQRTQQEDSAVYLCASSLVKGLETQYFGPGTRLLVL.

The chain has TRBV28 and TRBJ2-1, with TRBD2 matching 7 bases. J was trimmed by 3 bases and V by 7 bases; bases with no gene match: 9. The CDR3 consists of 15 residues. CDR1 MDHEN and CDR2 SYDVKM come from the germline V gene. The CDR3 nucleotides read TGTGCCAGCACCGAAGCGGGACCGGACTACAATGAGCAGTTCTTC. Protein product: CASTEAGPDYNEQFF.

V is TRBV4-1 and J is TRBJ2-3; TRBD1 matches at 9 bases. Germline CDR1 reads MGHRA; CDR2 reads YSYEKL. This CDR3 region has 17 residues. V gave up 1 base and J gave up 6 bases; unmatched junction bases: 11. CDR3 in amino acids: CASSQGEGTGRLDTQYF. As DNA, the CDR3 is TGCGCCAGCAGCCAAGGAGAGGGGACAGGGAGATTGGATACGCAGTATTTT.

V usage is TRBV5-1 and J usage is TRBJ1-5; D unresolved. CDR1 is SGHRS and CDR2 is YFSETQ in the germline V gene. V was clipped by 0 bases and J by 5 bases, with 9 bases between them. CDR3 length: 14 residues. CDR3 loop: CASSLAAGDQPQHF. CDR3 in DNA: TGCGCCAGCAGCTTGGCCGCGGGAGATCAGCCCCAGCATTTT.

This clone was detected a few times. V gene TRBV13 combines with J gene TRBJ1-1; 9 bases agree with TRBD1. Germline-derived CDR1 and CDR2 are PRHDT and FYEKMQ (reference sequence). With V trimmed by 6 bases and J by 3 bases, 14 bases remained unmatched. CDR3 length: 17 amino acids. Written as DNA, the CDR3 is TGTGCCAGCAGACCGAGGTGGGACAGGGTGTCAGACACTGAAGCTTTCTTT. Encoded protein: CASRPRWDRVSDTEAFF. Complete variable domain (other parts from reference TRBV13 and TRBJ1-1): AAGVIQSPRHLIKEKRETATLKCYPIPRHDTVYWYQQGPGQDPQFLISFYEKMQSDKGSIPDRFSAQQFSDYHSELNMSSLELGDSALYFCASRPRWDRVSDTEAFFGQGTRLTVV.

The V and J genes are TRBV9 and TRBJ2-1, with TRBD1 identical over 10 bases. V was pared by 3 bases and J by 4 bases, with 4 bases of the junction left unmatched. Germline V gene lookup returns CDR1 SGDLS and CDR2 YYNGEE. This CDR3 has 15 residues. The CDR3 bases are TGTGCCAGCAGCGCGACAGGGGGCGCTTACAATGAGCAGTTCTTC. It translates to CASSATGGAYNEQFF.

The V call is TRBV12-5, the J call TRBJ2-3; TRBD1 might be the D (5 bases). The germline V gene encodes CDR1 LGHNT and CDR2 FRNRAP. This CDR3 has 13 amino acids. Trimming pared 0 bases from V and 6 bases from J, leaving 7 bases between. The CDR3, as DNA: TGTGCTAGTGGTTTGGTTTCAGGGGATACGCAGTATTTT. As protein: CASGLVSGDTQYF.

This clone occurred a few times. V is TRBV12-1 and J is TRBJ1-2; the DNA was not used to check the table's D call, TRBD1. TRBV12-1 is annotated as a pseudogene. The CDR3 contains 15 residues. CDR3 in amino acids: CASSSGQGGNYGYTF. CDR3 DNA sequence: TGTGCCAGCAGCTCCGGACAGGGAGGCAACTATGGCTACACCTTC.

This chain links TRBV19 with TRBJ2-7; D gene ambiguous. The germline CDR1 and CDR2 sequences are LNHDA and SQIVND (reference sequence). Trimming took 0 bases from V and 6 from J, leaving 15 bases between them. This CDR3 has 15 amino acids. CDR3 nucleotides: TGTGCCAGTAGTATAGATCACGTACCCGGTGGCGAGCAGTACTTC. This codes for CASSIDHVPGGEQYF.

The CDR3 bases are TGTGCCAGCAGTGAAGCGCCACCATTAGCGGAACGGTACGAGCAGTACTTC. Its protein is CASSEAPPLAERYEQYF. The chain employs TRBV2 and TRBJ2-7, with a tentative D call TRBD2 (6 bases). The germline gives CDR1 SNHLY, CDR2 FYNNEI. The CDR3 contains 17 residues. Trimming took 0 bases from V and 4 from J, leaving 19 bases between them.

The J gene is TRBJ2-5, the V gene TRBV11-3; D might be TRBD1 (6 bases). CDR3 length: 16 residues. The V end lost 1 base, the J end lost 5 bases, and 17 bases lay between the germline ends. Germline loops: CDR1 SGHNT, CDR2 YENEEA. The CDR3: CASSLGVGRGSETQYF. The CDR3 DNA follows: TGTGCCAGCAGCTTAGGGGTGGGCAGGGGAAGCGAGACCCAGTACTTC.

This clone was picked up a small number of times. The chain combines TRBV19 with TRBJ2-7; 15 bases are a match to TRBD2. With 5 bases clipped from V and 7 bases from J, the junction kept 18 bases outside the gene matches. Germline values: CDR1 LNHDA, CDR2 SQIVND (reference sequence). The CDR3 consists of 19 residues. The DNA of the CDR3 is TGTGCCAGTAGTTCCCCCTCGAGCGATCCGGGACTAGCGGGAGGTGAGCAGTACTTC. Translating it yields CASSSPSSDPGLAGGEQYF.

CDR3 sequence (DNA): TGTGCTAGTGGTTTGGAGCGCAACGGGAGGGCCTTAATTAGGGCCAAAAACATTCAGTACTTC. It codes for CASGLERNGRALIRAKNIQYF. J is TRBJ2-4 and V is TRBV12-5; 8 bases are a match to TRBD2. The CDR3 is 21 residues long. Germline CDR1 reads LGHNT; CDR2 reads FRNRAP. With 1 base clipped from V and 1 base from J, the junction kept 18 bases outside the gene matches.

The rearrangement joins TRBV2 to TRBJ2-1; 9 bases map to TRBD2. The CDR3 has 14 amino acids. V was pared by 7 bases and J by 12 bases, with 13 bases of the junction left unmatched. Germline V lookup: CDR1 SNHLY, CDR2 FYNNEI. The CDR3 reads CASMGGREGLWQFF. In DNA form, the CDR3 reads TGTGCCAGCATGGGGGGGCGGGAGGGGTTGTGGCAGTTCTTC.

As for this clone: The sample holds other DNA sequences that translate to the same CDR3. The genes are TRBV9 and TRBJ2-3, with 8 bases fitting TRBD2. V shed 1 base, J shed 0 bases, and the junction held 1 base outside the gene matches. Per the germline V gene, CDR1 is SGDLS and CDR2 is YYNGEE. The CDR3 covers 15 residues. DNA for the CDR3: TGTGCCAGCAGCGTAACTAGCGGCAGCACAGATACGCAGTATTTT. Translating gives CASSVTSGSTDTQYF.

This clone was found once. This chain connects TRBV25-1 to TRBJ1-4; the match to TRBD1 covers 7 bases. CDR3 length equals 15 residues. CDR1 MGHDK and CDR2 SYGVNS come from the germline V gene. With 7 bases clipped from V and 4 bases from J, the junction kept 9 bases outside the gene matches. CDR3 protein: CASNPTGQINEKLFF. For the CDR3, the DNA is TGTGCCAGCAACCCCACGGGACAGATTAATGAAAAACTGTTTTTT.

The gene calls are TRBV7-3 and TRBJ2-3, with 7 bases identical to TRBD1. V was clipped by 1 base and J by 0 bases; unmatched bases: 7. In germline, CDR1 is SGHTA, CDR2 FQGTGA. CDR3 length: 17 amino acids. The CDR3 DNA sequence: TGTGCCAGCAGCTTAAACCCAACAGGGGTTAGCACAGATACGCAGTATTTT. Amino acid sequence: CASSLNPTGVSTDTQYF.

The chain combines TRBV10-3 with TRBJ1-1; no reliable D call. The CDR3 has 14 residues. Trimming removed 0 bases at V and 1 base at J, with 6 bases between. Germline V CDR1 and CDR2: ENHRY, SYGVKD. The CDR3 DNA follows: TGTGCCATCAGTGAGTCGACAAAGAACACTGAAGCTTTCTTT. Encoded protein: CAISESTKNTEAFF.

The chain carries TRBV29-1 and TRBJ2-3, with D possibly matching TRBD2 (6 bases). This CDR3 region has 13 residues. CDR1 is SQVTM and CDR2 is ANQGSEA in the germline V gene. Trimming cost V 7 bases and J 0 bases, with 11 bases left between them. The CDR3 bases are TGCAGCGCTACCGGGACTAGCACAGATACGCAGTATTTT. This sequence encodes CSATGTSTDTQYF.

The chain couples TRBV12-5 to TRBJ1-1, with D perhaps matching TRBD1 (6 bases). The CDR3 extends over 14 amino acids. Germline V gives CDR1 LGHNT, CDR2 FRNRAP. Between the trimmed V and J ends, which lost 7 bases and 2 bases, there was a span of 14 bases. CDR3: CASAQVGGNTEAFF. The CDR3 nucleotides read TGTGCTAGTGCCCAAGTAGGGGGTAACACTGAAGCTTTCTTT.

As regards this clone: An end of the junction does not agree with germline; a read error may underlie this. V gene TRBV7-9 combines with J gene TRBJ2-1; 13 nucleotides agree with TRBD2. Germline lookup yields CDR1 SEHNR and CDR2 FQNEAQ (reference sequence). The CDR3 runs 16 residues. DNA of the CDR3: TGTTCCAGCAGGGGGGCGGGACTAGCGGGGAACAATGAGCAGTTCTTC. This sequence encodes CSSRGAGLAGNNEQFF.

This chain uses TRBV5-1 with TRBJ2-6; no firm D call. The V gene's germline CDR1 is SGHRS and CDR2 YFSETQ. The CDR3 consists of 16 residues. V was trimmed by 0 bases and J by 0 bases, leaving 7 bases between them. The CDR3 sequence is CASSLAPSSGANVLTF. In DNA form, the CDR3 reads TGCGCCAGCAGCTTGGCCCCCAGCTCTGGGGCCAACGTCCTGACTTTC.

Only a few counts were recorded for this clone. The chain recombines TRBV5-1 with TRBJ2-3; 8 bases line up with TRBD2. Germline CDR1 is SGHRS and CDR2 is YFSETQ. The CDR3 contains 15 residues. Trimming cost V 7 bases and J 2 bases; bases outside gene matches: 9. In DNA, the CDR3 is TGCGCCAGCCTCGGGCTAGCGGGCTCCACAGATACGCAGTATTTT. This gives the protein CASLGLAGSTDTQYF.

The chain recombines TRBV27 with TRBJ1-2, with 8 bases matching TRBD1. V lost 6 bases, J lost 7 bases, and 16 bases stayed unmatched. The CDR3 totals 16 residues. Germline CDR1 reads MNHEY; CDR2 reads SMNVEV (reference sequence). As DNA, the CDR3 is TGTGCCAGCAGCCAGGGTGAAGGCAGGGGGCTCGGTGGCTACACCTTC. It translates to CASSQGEGRGLGGYTF.